This T cell receptor beta chain is drawn from a study of blood T cells in healthy people across ages. Germline V lookup: CDR1 SGDLS, CDR2 YYNGEE. V was clipped by 2 bases and J by 2 bases, with 11 bases between them. The CDR3 has 15 amino acids. Using a J-beta primer mix together with a sample-barcoded 5' primer, a second PCR was run for roughly 7 to 11 cycles. TCRdb passed the 5' RACE reads through MiXCR, listing each CDR3 protein once. The sample includes 1.2 million to 1.5 million distinct CDR3 sequences, approximately 60% of them seen just once. The sequenced sample consisted of blood. This TCR was sampled from a man aged 18 to 29 in good health. The chain carries TRBV9 and TRBJ1-5; possibly TRBD1 for D (6 bases). The CDR3 here is CASSVGHSRNQPQHF. CDR3 nucleotide sequence: TGTGCCAGCAGCGTGGGACATTCCCGCAATCAGCCCCAGCATTTT.